The subject of this entry is one T cell receptor (beta chain). V was pared by 6 bases and J by 5 bases, with 16 bases between. Germline lookup yields CDR1 SQVTM and CDR2 ANQGSEA. The CDR3 is 13 residues long. The sample originates from a study of T cell changes during pregnancy in multiple sclerosis. The repertoire was sequenced with immunoSEQ multiplex PCR; TCRdb's copy has only in-frame clones and lacks some. The table includes around 42,000 clones, about nine tenths detected once. The TCR sequence derives from a female donor with multiple sclerosis, enrolled in a pregnancy study. This specimen was CD4+ T cells from peripheral blood mononuclear cells, taken before pregnancy. This chain links TRBV29-1 with TRBJ2-5; tentatively, D is TRBD1 (7 bases). The CDR3 DNA is TGCAGCGTGGAAAAGACAGGGAGGGAGACCCAGTACTTC. Its translation: CSVEKTGRETQYF.